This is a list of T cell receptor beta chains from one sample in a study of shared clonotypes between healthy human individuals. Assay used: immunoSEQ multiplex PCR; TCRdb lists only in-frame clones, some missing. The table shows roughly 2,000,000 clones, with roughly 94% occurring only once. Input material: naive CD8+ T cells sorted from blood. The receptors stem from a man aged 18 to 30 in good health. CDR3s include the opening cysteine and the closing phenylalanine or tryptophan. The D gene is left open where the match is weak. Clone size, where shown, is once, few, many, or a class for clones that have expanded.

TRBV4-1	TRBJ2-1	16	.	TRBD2	TGCGCCAGCAGCCAAGATGGGACTAGCGGATACAATGAGCAGTTCTTC	CASSQDGTSGYNEQFF
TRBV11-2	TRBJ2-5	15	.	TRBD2	TGTGCCAGCAGCTCCAGGGACTATTTGGAAGAGACCCAGTACTTC	CASSSRDYLEETQYF
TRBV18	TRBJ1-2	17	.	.	TGTGCCAGCTCACCAGGGCCAGGGGACCCGCTACGCTATGGCTACACCTTC	CASSPGPGDPLRYGYTF
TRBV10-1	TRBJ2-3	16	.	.	TGCGCCAGCAGTGAAGGAGCGTCGGATCCTTCAGATACGCAGTATTTT	CASSEGASDPSDTQYF
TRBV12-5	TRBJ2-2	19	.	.	TGTGCTAGTGGTTTGGACCAGGGAGATTCCTCCACGAACACCGGGGAGCTGTTTTTT	CASGLDQGDSSTNTGELFF
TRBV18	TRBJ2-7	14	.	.	TGTGCCAGCTCACCTCAGGGTCCCTTGGACGAGCAGTACTTC	CASSPQGPLDEQYF
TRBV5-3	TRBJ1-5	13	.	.	TGTGCCAGAAGCTTCTATAGCAATCAGCCCCAGCATTTT	CARSFYSNQPQHF
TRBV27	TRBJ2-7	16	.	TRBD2	TGTGCCAGCAGTCCCCAAGATCTAGCGGGGGCCTACGAGCAGTACTTC	CASSPQDLAGAYEQYF
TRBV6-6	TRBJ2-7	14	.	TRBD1	TGTGCCAGCAGCTTCTGGGACAGCTCCTACGAGCAGTACTTC	CASSFWDSSYEQYF
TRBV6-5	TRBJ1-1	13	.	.	TGTGCCAGCAGTTACTCTGAAGGTTCTGAAGCTTTCTTT	CASSYSEGSEAFF
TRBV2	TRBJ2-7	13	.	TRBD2	TGTGCCAGCAGCCCGACTAGCGAGTACGAGCAGTACTTC	CASSPTSEYEQYF
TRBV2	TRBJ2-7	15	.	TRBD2	TGTGCCAGCAGTGAAACTAGCGCGACCGTCTACGAGCAGTACTTC	CASSETSATVYEQYF
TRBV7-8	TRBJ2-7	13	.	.	TGTGCCAGCAGCTTAATTTGGAGGAACGAGCAGTACTTC	CASSLIWRNEQYF
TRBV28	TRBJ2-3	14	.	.	TGTGCCACCTTCCGGCGGAAGGGAACAGATACGCAGTATTTT	CATFRRKGTDTQYF
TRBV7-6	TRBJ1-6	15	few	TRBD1	TGTGCCAGCAGCCCAGGACAGGGTCAAGGTTCACCCCTCCACTTT	CASSPGQGQGSPLHF
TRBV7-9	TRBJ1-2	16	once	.	TGTGCCAGCAGCGACGGGTTAGGGGCGATCCCCCCTGGCTACACCTTC	CASSDGLGAIPPGYTF
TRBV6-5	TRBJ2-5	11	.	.	TGTGCCAGCAGTTACGCCCGGGAGCAGTACTTC	CASSYAREQYF
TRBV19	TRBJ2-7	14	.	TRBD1	TGTGCCAGTAGTTATGGACAGGGGGCGTACGAGCAGTACTTC	CASSYGQGAYEQYF
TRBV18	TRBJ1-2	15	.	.	TGTGCCAGCTCACCAGAGGCAGGGGAAAACTATGGCTACACCTTC	CASSPEAGENYGYTF
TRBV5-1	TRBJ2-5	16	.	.	TGCGCCAGCCCACCCACCGGGGGCGCTTTCCAAGAGACCCAGTACTTC	CASPPTGGAFQETQYF
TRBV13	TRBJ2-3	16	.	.	TGTGCCAGCAGCCTCCGCTGGGAGGATGGGACAGATACGCAGTATTTT	CASSLRWEDGTDTQYF
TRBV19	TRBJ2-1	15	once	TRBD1	TGTGCCAGTAGTCAGACAGGGCCCTCCTACAATGAGCAGTTCTTC	CASSQTGPSYNEQFF
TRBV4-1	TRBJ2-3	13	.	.	TGCGCCAGCAGCCCATATACCACAGATACGCAGTATTTT	CASSPYTTDTQYF
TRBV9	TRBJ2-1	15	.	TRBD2	TGTGCCAGCAGCGTTGGACTAGCGGGATCTAATGAGCAGTTCTTC	CASSVGLAGSNEQFF
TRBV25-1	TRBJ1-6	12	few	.	TGTGCCAGCATGGTGGCTAATTCACCCCTCCACTTT	CASMVANSPLHF
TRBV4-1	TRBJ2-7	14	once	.	TGCGCCAGCAGCCAAGGGGGCAAAACCTACGAGCAGTACTTC	CASSQGGKTYEQYF
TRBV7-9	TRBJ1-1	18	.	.	TGTGCCAGCAGCTTAGTGGATGTCAGGCCCCCTGAGGGGACTGAAGCTTTCTTT	CASSLVDVRPPEGTEAFF
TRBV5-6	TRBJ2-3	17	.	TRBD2	TGTGCCAGCAGCTTGGAAATGGCGGGGGGGCCCTCAGATACGCAGTATTTT	CASSLEMAGGPSDTQYF
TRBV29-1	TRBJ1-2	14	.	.	TGCAGCGTTGTGTCGGGAGAGTGGGGTTATGGCTACACCTTC	CSVVSGEWGYGYTF
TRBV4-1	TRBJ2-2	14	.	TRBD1	TGCGCCAGCAGCCAAAAACAGGGGACCGGGGAGCTGTTTTTT	CASSQKQGTGELFF
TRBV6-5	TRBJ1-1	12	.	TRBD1	TGTGCCAGCAGGGATTGGGACAGAAAAGCTTTCTTT	CASRDWDRKAFF
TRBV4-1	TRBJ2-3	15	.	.	TGCGCCAGCAGTCAGGCGGGACGGAGCACAGATACGCAGTATTTT	CASSQAGRSTDTQYF
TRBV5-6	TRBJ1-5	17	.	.	TGTGCCAGCAGCTTGATGGTCCCGGAAACAACGGGACAGCCCCAGCATTTT	CASSLMVPETTGQPQHF
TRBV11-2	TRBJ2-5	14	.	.	TGTGCCAGCAGCTCCTATCCTAGCGAGGAGACCCAGTACTTC	CASSSYPSEETQYF
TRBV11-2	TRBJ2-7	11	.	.	TGTGCCAGCAGCTTAGTCCGCGAGCAGTACTTC	CASSLVREQYF
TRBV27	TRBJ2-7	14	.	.	TGTGCCAGCAGTTTTCAGGGACCTTCCTACGAGCAGTACTTC	CASSFQGPSYEQYF
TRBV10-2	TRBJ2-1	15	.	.	TGCGCCAGCAGTGCGGGCAACCCCCCTTACAATGAGCAGTTCTTC	CASSAGNPPYNEQFF
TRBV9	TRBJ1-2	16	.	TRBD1	TGTGCCAGCAGCCACAACCGGGACAGTTTTAACTATGGCTACACCTTC	CASSHNRDSFNYGYTF
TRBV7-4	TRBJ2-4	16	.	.	TGTGCCAGCATTTTAGGGGATACAGGGAAAGTGGACATTCAGTACTTC	CASILGDTGKVDIQYF
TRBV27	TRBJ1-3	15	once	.	TGTGCCAGCAGTTTATCTTGGGGGAACGGAAACACCATATATTTT	CASSLSWGNGNTIYF